The 5 T cell receptor beta chains below come from one sample, sequenced in a study of blood T cell repertoires in COVID-19. Sequenced by immunoSEQ multiplex PCR; TCRdb stores in-frame clones only, minus some. In the table there are more than 250,000 clones, about nine tenths of which are singletons. Sequencing input: PBMCs or T cells enriched from blood (not recorded which). The receptors derive from a woman younger than 35 who had recovered from COVID-19.

This chain uses TRBV5-1 with TRBJ2-5; D remains ambiguous. Trimming took 5 bases from V and 4 from J, leaving 12 bases between them. Germline-derived CDR1 and CDR2 are SGHRS and YFSETQ. The CDR3 loop spans 13 amino acids. CDR3 sequence reads: CASSLGGRETQYF. The DNA for the CDR3 is TGCGCCAGCAGTCTTGGCGGCCGAGAGACCCAGTACTTC.

The V and J genes are TRBV5-1 and TRBJ2-2, with TRBD1 matching 10 bases. V shed 4 bases, J shed 7 bases, and the junction held 7 bases outside the gene matches. The CDR3 covers 15 residues. Germline CDR1 SGHRS, CDR2 YFSETQ. In DNA form, the CDR3 reads TGCGCCAGCAGCCAGGGGGACAGGGGTATCGGGGAGCTGTTTTTT. It yields the protein CASSQGDRGIGELFF. The full variable domain, completed using reference TRBV5-1 and TRBJ2-2, is KAGVTQTPRYLIKTRGQQVTLSCSPISGHRSVSWYQQTPGQGLQFLFEYFSETQRNKGNFPGRFSGRQFSNSRSEMNVSTLELGDSALYLCASSQGDRGIGELFFGEGSRLTVL.

This clone was seen just once. V gene TRBV7-8 combines with J gene TRBJ2-5, with 7 bases fitting TRBD1. This CDR3 is 15 amino acids long. From germline, CDR1 is SGHVS and CDR2 FQNEAQ. The trim removed 3 bases at V and 7 bases at J, leaving 11 bases unmatched. CDR3 in amino acids: CASSFRRDRELTQYF. CDR3 nucleotides: TGTGCCAGCAGCTTCCGCCGGGACAGAGAATTGACCCAGTACTTC.

The chain combines TRBV19 with TRBJ1-5; 9 nucleotides line up with TRBD1. CDR1 is LNHDA and CDR2 is SQIVND in the germline V gene (reference sequence). CDR3 length equals 18 residues. Germline trimming cut 5 bases from V and 0 bases from J; bases unmatched to any gene: 11. The DNA of the CDR3 is TGTGCCAGTAGTCTTGAGGGACAGGGTTACGGTAGCAATCAGCCCCAGCATTTT. It translates to CASSLEGQGYGSNQPQHF.

This chain connects TRBV3-1 (or the pseudogene TRBV3-2) to TRBJ1-2; 9 positions match TRBD1. This CDR3 has 12 amino acids. Looked up from germline, CDR1 is LGHDT and CDR2 is YNNKEL (reference sequence). Losses at the gene ends were 4 bases for V and 7 bases for J; bases not matched to a gene: 1. As DNA, the CDR3 is TGTGCCAGCAGCCCGGACAGGGGTGGCTACACCTTC. Protein sequence: CASSPDRGGYTF.